A single sample is the source of the 29 T cell receptor beta chains below, sequenced in a study of CD8+ T cells in alopecia areata (dated by TCRdb to the late 2010s). Preparation of the library involved the immunoSEQ multiplex PCR assay. RNA was extracted from all samples and reverse transcribed into cDNA as template for TCR sequencing. Drawn from immuneACCESS, this table holds only the in-frame rearrangements with V and J called that TCRdb kept. Clones are partly lost; checked studies trace under half to an unresolved V gene and leave the rest unexplained. The sample table records fewer than 200,000 clones; roughly 70% of these occur just once. Of the sample, 10% to 12% is held by the ten largest clones. The meaning of the sample's time point label: baseline before oral tofacitinib. The sequencing here drew on CD8+ T cells sorted from blood, taken at week 0. The source of these receptors is a human donor with alopecia areata.

The J gene is TRBJ1-1, the V gene TRBV4-2; the match to TRBD1 covers 7 bases. The CDR3 loop spans 13 amino acids. Germline loops: CDR1 LGHNA, CDR2 YNFKEQ. The J segment lost 5 bases and the V segment lost 11 bases, leaving 11 bases of the junction unmatched. CDR3: CAVRGAGGTEAFF. The CDR3, as DNA: TGTGCCGTACGTGGGGCAGGGGGAACTGAAGCTTTCTTT.

The V gene is TRBV25-1, the J gene TRBJ1-2, with 7 bases fitting TRBD1. The CDR3 has 13 amino acids. J gave up 4 bases and V 4 bases, and 3 bases lay outside the gene matches. Looked up from germline, CDR1 is MGHDK and CDR2 is SYGVNS. Written as DNA, the CDR3 is TGTGCCAGCAGTGGGGACAGCCCCTATGGCTACACCTTC. It yields the protein CASSGDSPYGYTF.

This clone was recorded a few times. This CDR3 is also generated by other DNA sequences in the sample. The J gene is TRBJ2-7, the V gene TRBV2, with unresolved D. The V and J ends lost 3 bases and 0 bases respectively, with 0 bases between them. This CDR3 region has 11 residues. Germline CDR1 reads SNHLY; CDR2 reads FYNNEI. The CDR3 here is CASSDSYEQYF. CDR3 DNA: TGTGCCAGCAGTGACTCCTACGAGCAGTACTTC.

The CDR3 coding sequence is TGCGCCAGCAGTGACGAGACAGGGTGGTCTGAAGCTTTCTTT. This sequence encodes CASSDETGWSEAFF. The chain joins TRBV10-2 to TRBJ1-1; TRBD1 matches 7 bases. With 3 bases clipped from V and 6 bases from J, the junction kept 7 bases outside the gene matches. There are 14 residues in the CDR3. CDR1 is WSHSY and CDR2 is SAAADI in the germline V gene.

The V call is TRBV4-1, the J call TRBJ2-1; D ambiguous. The CDR3 contains 14 residues. Germline lookup yields CDR1 MGHRA and CDR2 YSYEKL. Trimming took off 2 bases at V and 4 bases at J, with 9 bases between the two ends. The CDR3 sequence is CASSQRPGYNEQFF. As DNA, the CDR3 is TGCGCCAGCAGCCAACGGCCTGGGTACAATGAGCAGTTCTTC.

The genes are TRBV5-6 and TRBJ1-2; the D gene is possibly TRBD1 (6 bases). Germline V gene data show CDR1 as SGHDT and CDR2 as YYEEEE. Deletions cut 4 bases from V and 8 bases from J, with 15 bases between. The CDR3 is made up of 13 amino acids. Here the CDR3 DNA reads TGTGCCAGCAGCGCCGGGGGCGGGTGGGGCTACACCTTC. Translating it yields CASSAGGGWGYTF.

This chain connects TRBV27 to TRBJ2-1; D call uncertain. Germline V lookup: CDR1 MNHEY, CDR2 SMNVEV (reference sequence). V was trimmed by 8 bases and J by 5 bases, leaving 16 bases between them. CDR3 length equals 14 residues. CDR3 region: CASRLGFNNNEQFF. The CDR3 nucleotides read TGTGCCAGCCGCCTCGGGTTCAATAACAATGAGCAGTTCTTC.

The CDR3 coding sequence is TGTGCCAGCAGTCCTACAGGGCGGGGTGAAGCTTTCTTT. It specifies CASSPTGRGEAFF. The chain is built from TRBV27 and TRBJ1-1; tentative D call: TRBD1 (6 bases). Deletions cut 5 bases from V and 7 bases from J, with 14 bases between. The V gene's germline CDR1 is MNHEY and CDR2 SMNVEV (reference sequence). The CDR3 is made up of 13 amino acids.

V is TRBV11-3 and J is TRBJ1-1; no clear D. This CDR3 is 14 amino acids long. V dropped 8 bases and J dropped 1 base, with 14 bases sitting between them. The germline V gene encodes CDR1 SGHNT and CDR2 YENEEA. CDR3 DNA sequence: TGTGCCAGCTGTATCTGCAGGCAGAACACTGAAGCTTTCTTT. Amino acids: CASCICRQNTEAFF.

Of note for this clone: Germline is not matched at one junction end, which may reflect a read error. The chain has TRBV7-7 and TRBJ2-7; D is perhaps TRBD2 (6 bases). Per the germline V gene, CDR1 is SSHAT and CDR2 is FNYEAQ (reference sequence). The CDR3 spans 15 residues. CDR3 sequence reads: CASSSRLGPSYEQYF. The CDR3, as DNA: TGTGCTAGCAGCTCGAGACTAGGGCCCTCCTACGAGCAGTACTTC.

This sequence joins TRBV4-1 and TRBJ1-6; D is uncertain. The ends were cut back, 4 bases at V and 10 bases at J, with 11 bases in the middle. Germline CDR1 is MGHRA and CDR2 is YSYEKL. The CDR3 is made up of 13 amino acids. CDR3 sequence (DNA): TGCGCCAGCAGCCCCGGGGAGCAATCACCCCTCCACTTT. Translation: CASSPGEQSPLHF.

The chain joins TRBV9 to TRBJ1-2, with 8 bases matching TRBD1. Germline V lookup: CDR1 SGDLS, CDR2 YYNGEE. V was clipped by 3 bases and J by 8 bases; unmatched bases: 3. The CDR3 consists of 12 residues. The CDR3 spells CASSETGVGYTF. The DNA for the CDR3 is TGTGCCAGCAGCGAGACAGGGGTAGGCTACACCTTC.

The rearrangement uses TRBV5-6 and TRBJ2-1, with a possible D match to TRBD2 (6 bases). Germline lookup yields CDR1 SGHDT and CDR2 YYEEEE. The CDR3 runs to 15 residues. Between the trimmed V and J ends, which lost 5 bases and 4 bases, there was a span of 16 bases. The CDR3, as DNA: TGTGCCAGCAGTCGTGGAGGGTTCTCTTACAATGAGCAGTTCTTC. It encodes CASSRGGFSYNEQFF.

The chain uses TRBV9 and TRBJ2-5, with TRBD2 matching over 8 bases. The germline V gene encodes CDR1 SGDLS and CDR2 YYNGEE. Trimming took 0 bases from V and 4 from J; bases not matched to a gene: 5. The CDR3 is 15 residues long. The DNA of the CDR3 is TGTGCCAGCAGCGTAGCCACGGGGGGGCGAGAGACCCAGTACTTC. It specifies CASSVATGGRETQYF.

On this clone: The same CDR3 can be traced to other DNA sequences in this sample. CDR3 DNA sequence: TGTGCCAGCAGCTTGGGGTCCAATGAGCAGTTCTTC. This gives the protein CASSLGSNEQFF. The chain recombines TRBV5-6 with TRBJ2-1, with no clear D. The CDR3 has 12 residues. V shed 0 bases and J shed 6 bases, with 4 bases lying between them. Per germline, CDR1 SGHDT and CDR2 YYEEEE.

This rearrangement joins TRBV19 to TRBJ2-7; D call uncertain. The CDR3 runs to 12 residues. Germline-derived CDR1 and CDR2 are LNHDA and SQIVND (reference sequence). The germline V and J ends were trimmed by 5 bases and 0 bases, with 5 bases remaining between them. Here the CDR3 DNA reads TGTGCCAGTAGTGAGAACTCCTACGAGCAGTACTTC. Translated: CASSENSYEQYF.

The chain joins TRBV7-9 to TRBJ1-2; perhaps TRBD1 as D (5 bases). This CDR3 is built from 13 residues. Germline V gene sequence: CDR1 SEHNR, CDR2 FQNEAQ (reference sequence). Trimming left V 4 bases short and J 7 bases short, with 13 bases between. The CDR3 spells CASSSTGRTGYTF. The CDR3 bases are TGTGCCAGCAGCTCAACAGGACGCACTGGCTACACCTTC.

V and J are TRBV7-8 and TRBJ2-5; TRBD1 matches 7 bases. The length of the CDR3 is 14 residues. Trimming at V came to 4 bases and at J to 5 bases, leaving 7 bases not matched to a gene. Germline V lookup: CDR1 SGHVS, CDR2 FQNEAQ. The CDR3 is CASSWGTVLETQYF. As DNA, the CDR3 is TGTGCCAGCAGCTGGGGGACAGTGCTGGAGACCCAGTACTTC.

This clone appeared a single time. The V and J genes are TRBV2 and TRBJ2-3; 9 nucleotides line up with TRBD2. The germline V gene encodes CDR1 SNHLY and CDR2 FYNNEI. The junction had 6 bases not matched to a gene; V was cut back by 3 bases and J by 2 bases. The length of the CDR3 is 16 residues. DNA for the CDR3: TGTGCCAGCAGTGACCTTGAGCGGGGGGACACAGATACGCAGTATTTT. The encoded protein is CASSDLERGDTDTQYF.

As concerns this clone: Other DNA sequences in the sample encode the same CDR3. The chain carries TRBV5-6 and TRBJ2-7; D gene ambiguous. V was shortened by 2 bases and J by 2 bases, with 8 bases between the two germline ends. The germline V gene encodes CDR1 SGHDT and CDR2 YYEEEE. CDR3 length equals 13 residues. Written as DNA, the CDR3 is TGTGCCAGCAGCTTCGGGTCGGCCTACGAGCAGTACTTC. Protein: CASSFGSAYEQYF. The full variable domain, its missing parts supplied by reference TRBV5-6 and TRBJ2-7, is DAGVTQSPTHLIKTRGQQVTLRCSPKSGHDTVSWYQQALGQGPQFIFQYYEEEERQRGNFPDRFSGHQFPNYSSELNVNALLLGDSALYLCASSFGSAYEQYFGPGTRLTVT.

This clone turned up a few times. The rearrangement links TRBV29-1 to TRBJ1-1, with 8 bases identical to TRBD1. The ends lost 6 bases at V and 4 bases at J; junction bases unmatched: 7. This CDR3 is built from 13 residues. Germline lookup yields CDR1 SQVTM and CDR2 ANQGSEA. CDR3 sequence reads: CSVSPTGGTEAFF. In DNA form, the CDR3 reads TGCAGCGTCTCTCCCACAGGGGGCACTGAAGCTTTCTTT.

Here the CDR3 reads CAYTAGVGNQPQHF. The CDR3 coding sequence is TGTGCCTACACGGCGGGGGTAGGCAATCAGCCCCAGCATTTT. The chain joins TRBV30 to TRBJ1-5; possibly TRBD1 for D (5 bases). CDR3 size: 14 residues. The V gene's germline CDR1 is GTSNPN and CDR2 SVGIG (reference sequence). V lost 7 bases to trimming and J lost 2 bases, with 15 bases between them.

V is TRBV5-1 and J is TRBJ1-1; D ambiguous. Trimming removed 0 bases at V and 5 bases at J, with 5 bases between. The CDR3 contains 12 residues. Germline V gene data show CDR1 as SGHRS and CDR2 as YFSETQ. CDR3: CASSLVGTEAFF. In DNA, the CDR3 is TGCGCCAGCAGCTTGGTAGGGACTGAAGCTTTCTTT.

This rearrangement joins TRBV27 to TRBJ2-7, with 11 bases fitting TRBD1. Germline V gene lookup returns CDR1 MNHEY and CDR2 SMNVEV (reference sequence). CDR3 size: 14 residues. V gave up 2 bases and J gave up 5 bases; unmatched junction bases: 2. CDR3 sequence: CASSLTGQGDEQYF. DNA of the CDR3: TGTGCCAGCAGTTTAACGGGACAGGGGGACGAGCAGTACTTC.

The chain has TRBV11-3 and TRBJ1-1, with a tentative D call TRBD1 (5 bases). Trimming cost V 5 bases and J 0 bases, with 16 bases left between them. Germline V gene data show CDR1 as SGHNT and CDR2 as YENEEA. CDR3 size: 16 residues. CDR3 residues: CASSPPSWGMNTEAFF. The CDR3 DNA follows: TGTGCCAGCAGCCCCCCGTCCTGGGGGATGAACACTGAAGCTTTCTTT. Supplemented by reference TRBV11-3 and TRBJ1-1, the full variable domain reads EAGVVQSPRYKIIEKKQPVAFWCNPISGHNTLYWYLQNLGQGPELLIRYENEEAVDDSQLPKDRFSAERLKGVDSTLKIQPAELGDSAVYLCASSPPSWGMNTEAFFGQGTRLTVV.

V usage is TRBV2 and J usage is TRBJ1-5; D is undetermined. The ends were cut back, 2 bases at V and 4 bases at J, with 12 bases in the middle. This CDR3 is built from 15 residues. Germline V lookup: CDR1 SNHLY, CDR2 FYNNEI. CDR3 loop: CASSEWASGNQPQHF. The CDR3 bases are TGTGCCAGCAGTGAATGGGCGTCGGGTAATCAGCCCCAGCATTTT.

The rearrangement joins TRBV12-5 to TRBJ1-1; D unresolved. Germline V gene data show CDR1 as LGHNT and CDR2 as FRNRAP. V was pared by 3 bases and J by 4 bases, with 6 bases between. This CDR3 spans 12 amino acids. CDR3 residues: CASGFPGTEAFF. For the CDR3, the DNA is TGTGCTAGTGGTTTCCCGGGCACTGAAGCTTTCTTT.

This chain joins TRBV2 and TRBJ1-2; 9 positions match TRBD1. CDR3 length equals 13 residues. Germline CDR1 is SNHLY and CDR2 is FYNNEI. J lost 3 bases, V lost 6 bases, and 2 bases had no gene match. CDR3 protein: CASRGDRDYGYTF. The CDR3, as DNA: TGTGCCAGCAGAGGGGACAGGGACTATGGCTACACCTTC.

This clone was counted between two and nine times. The rearrangement joins TRBV2 to TRBJ2-1; D remains unclear. The V gene's germline CDR1 is SNHLY and CDR2 FYNNEI. The CDR3 is 16 amino acids. Between the trimmed V and J ends, which lost 2 bases and 0 bases, there was a span of 11 bases. The CDR3 DNA follows: TGTGCCAGCAGTGAAACGAGACTGAGCTCCTACAATGAGCAGTTCTTC. Protein sequence: CASSETRLSSYNEQFF.